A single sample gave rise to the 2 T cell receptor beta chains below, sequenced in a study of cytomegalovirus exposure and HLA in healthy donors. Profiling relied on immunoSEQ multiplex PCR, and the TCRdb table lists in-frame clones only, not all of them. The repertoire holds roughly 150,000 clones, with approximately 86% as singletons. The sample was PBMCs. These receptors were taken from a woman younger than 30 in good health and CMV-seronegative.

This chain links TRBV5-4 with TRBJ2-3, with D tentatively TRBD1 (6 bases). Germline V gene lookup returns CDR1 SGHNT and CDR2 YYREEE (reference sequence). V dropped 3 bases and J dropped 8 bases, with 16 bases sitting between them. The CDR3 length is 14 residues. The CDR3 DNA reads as TGTGCCAGCAGCTGGAACAGGGATCAGGGTACGCAGTATTTT. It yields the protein CASSWNRDQGTQYF.

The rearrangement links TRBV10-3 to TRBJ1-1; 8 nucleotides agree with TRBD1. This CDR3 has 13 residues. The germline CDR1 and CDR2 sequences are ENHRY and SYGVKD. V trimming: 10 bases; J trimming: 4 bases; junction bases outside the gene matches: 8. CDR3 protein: CATLDRESTEAFF. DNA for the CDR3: TGTGCCACTCTGGACAGGGAGAGCACTGAAGCTTTCTTT.